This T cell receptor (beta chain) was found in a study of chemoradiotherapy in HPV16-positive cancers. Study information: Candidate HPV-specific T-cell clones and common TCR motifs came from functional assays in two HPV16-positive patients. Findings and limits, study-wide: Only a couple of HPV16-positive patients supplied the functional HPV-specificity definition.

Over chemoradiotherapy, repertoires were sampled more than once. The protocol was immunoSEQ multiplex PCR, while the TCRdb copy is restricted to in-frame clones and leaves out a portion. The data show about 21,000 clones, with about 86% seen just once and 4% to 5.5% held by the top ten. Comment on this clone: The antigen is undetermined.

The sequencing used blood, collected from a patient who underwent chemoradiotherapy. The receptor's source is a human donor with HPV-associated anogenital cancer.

The CDR3 DNA reads TGTGCCAGCAGTTACTCAGTTTGGCAGGGTGGGTACGAGCAGTACTTC. Protein sequence: CASSYSVWQGGYEQYF. The rearrangement joins TRBV6-6 to TRBJ2-7, with D possibly matching TRBD1 (5 bases). Germline CDR1 and CDR2: MNHNY and SVGAGI (reference sequence). The CDR3 has 16 residues. The ends were cut back, 0 bases at V and 4 bases at J, with 16 bases in the middle.